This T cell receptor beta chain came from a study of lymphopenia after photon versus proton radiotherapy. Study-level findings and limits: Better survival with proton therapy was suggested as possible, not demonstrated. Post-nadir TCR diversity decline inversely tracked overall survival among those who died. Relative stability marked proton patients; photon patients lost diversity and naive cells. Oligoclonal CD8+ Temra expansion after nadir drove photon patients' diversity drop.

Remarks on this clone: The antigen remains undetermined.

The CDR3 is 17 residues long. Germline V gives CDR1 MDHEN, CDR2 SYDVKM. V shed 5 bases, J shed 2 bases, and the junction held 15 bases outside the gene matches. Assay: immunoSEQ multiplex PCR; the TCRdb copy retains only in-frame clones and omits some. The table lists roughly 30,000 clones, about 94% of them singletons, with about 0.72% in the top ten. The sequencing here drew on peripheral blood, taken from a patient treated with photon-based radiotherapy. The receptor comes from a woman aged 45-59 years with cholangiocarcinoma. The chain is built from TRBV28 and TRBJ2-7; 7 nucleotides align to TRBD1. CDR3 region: CASSPGDSRPATYEQYF. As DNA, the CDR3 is TGTGCCAGCAGTCCTGGGGACAGCCGGCCCGCCACCTACGAGCAGTACTTC.